The rows below give T cell receptor beta chains drawn from one sample of a study of cytomegalovirus exposure and HLA in healthy donors. Generated by immunoSEQ multiplex PCR, the TCRdb table keeps only in-frame clones and is missing some. The table records under 130,000 clones, approximately 14% of them present only once. Sequenced input: PBMCs. The receptors derive from a female donor in good health and CMV-seronegative. Each CDR3 is given with its conserved first and last residue. D genes are given only for firm matches. Size is stated for part of the rows, as once, few or many counts, or as a class when the clone is expanded.

j_gene | abundance | d_gene | v_gene | CDR3aa | CDR3nt
TRBJ2-7 | few | TRBD2 | TRBV11-3 | CASSLDPIAGRQYF | TGTGCCAGCAGCTTAGATCCCATAGCGGGCCGGCAGTACTTC
TRBJ1-5 | few | TRBD1 | TRBV6-5 | CASMQGVYSNQPQHF | TGTGCCAGCATGCAGGGGGTTTATAGCAATCAGCCCCAGCATTTT
TRBJ1-1 | NA | NA | TRBV29-1 | CSVGGLRVTEAFF | TGCAGCGTTGGAGGACTGAGGGTCACTGAAGCTTTCTTT
TRBJ1-1 | few | TRBD1 | TRBV13 | CASSSWGQGASEGEAFF | TGTGCCAGCAGCTCCTGGGGACAGGGGGCTTCCGAGGGTGAAGCTTTCTTT
TRBJ2-5 | few | TRBD2 | TRBV5-6 | CASSKWTSGGGKTQYF | TGTGCCAGCAGCAAGTGGACTAGCGGGGGGGGGAAGACCCAGTACTTC
TRBJ2-7 | NA | TRBD2 | TRBV5-1 | CASSVDTGGRYEQYF | TGCGCCAGCTCGGTCGACACGGGAGGTCGATACGAGCAGTACTTC
TRBJ2-1 | few | TRBD1 | TRBV18 | CASSPPDRGEQFF | TGTGCCAGCTCACCACCTGACAGGGGTGAGCAGTTCTTC
TRBJ2-3 | NA | NA | TRBV6-5 | CASSFRGNTDTQYF | TGTGCCAGCAGTTTCAGGGGAAACACAGATACGCAGTATTTT
TRBJ2-3 | NA | TRBD1 | TRBV29-1 | CSIAGTVGTDAQYF | TGCAGCATAGCCGGGACAGTGGGCACAGATGCGCAGTATTTT
TRBJ1-2 | few | TRBD1 | TRBV29-1 | CSDTGANYGYTF | TGCAGTGACACAGGGGCTAACTATGGCTACACCTTC
TRBJ2-1 | NA | TRBD2 | TRBV18 | CASSLAGGPSNEQFF | TGTGCCAGCTCATTAGCGGGAGGGCCCAGCAATGAGCAGTTCTTC
TRBJ2-5 | few | NA | TRBV15 | CATSREPGPAGWETQYF | TGTGCCACCAGCAGAGAACCCGGACCGGCGGGGTGGGAGACCCAGTACTTC
TRBJ1-1 | NA | NA | TRBV6-5 | CASTGGGSAFF | TGTGCCAGCACGGGGGGAGGTTCAGCTTTCTTT
TRBJ2-1 | few | TRBD2 | TRBV28 | CASSLERLRLAGVPITREQFF | TGTGCCAGCAGTTTAGAAAGGTTGAGACTAGCGGGAGTCCCGATTACAAGGGAGCAGTTCTTC
TRBJ2-7 | NA | NA | TRBV4-2 | CASSQDLGASSYEQYF | TGTGCCAGCAGCCAAGATTTAGGGGCCAGCTCCTACGAGCAGTACTTC
TRBJ1-3 | few | NA | TRBV29-1 | CSVENGGNTIYF | TGCAGCGTTGAGAACGGTGGAAACACCATATATTTT
TRBJ2-1 | few | TRBD1 | TRBV29-1 | CSVLGTGGKGNEQFF | TGCAGCGTATTAGGGACAGGGGGGAAAGGTAATGAGCAGTTCTTC
TRBJ2-3 | few | NA | TRBV9 | CASSVAVGLLSF | TGTGCCAGCAGCGTAGCTGTGGGACTTCTTAGTTTT
TRBJ2-1 | NA | TRBD2 | TRBV19 | CASSITGGIHNEQFF | TGTGCCAGTAGTATTACGGGAGGGATCCACAATGAGCAGTTCTTC
TRBJ2-7 | few | TRBD2 | TRBV10-1 | CASSEGGDSYEQYF | TGCGCCAGCAGTGAGGGGGGGGATTCCTACGAGCAGTACTTC
TRBJ1-5 | NA | NA | TRBV2 | CASRKQGLGNQPQHF | TGTGCCAGCAGGAAACAGGGTTTGGGCAATCAGCCCCAGCATTTT